This section outlines one TCR beta chain sequence together with its context. Its antigen remains undetermined. No quality values exist for individual bases; no much larger clone is one base distant. TCRbeta CDR3 regions were amplified from genomic DNA by means of the immunoSEQ Assay, a bias-controlled multiplex PCR. Per the original workflow: Nucleated cell counts per sample were estimated from amplification of reference gene primers within the assay. To quantify the absolute abundance of each unique TCRbeta CDR3 rearrangement, sequence reads were collapsed and filtered. For each sample, productive Simpson clonality was calculated as the square root of Simpson's diversity index across productive rearrangements. Drawn from immuneACCESS, this table holds only the in-frame rearrangements with V and J called that TCRdb kept. Clones are partly lost; checked studies trace under half to an unresolved V gene and leave the rest unexplained. Clone size and the V and J calls come from that table; the DNA yielded D and trimming. This sample is represented by tens of thousands of clones; 86% of them were singletons. The top ten hold approximately 18% of the sample.

At the junction V is shortened by 3 bases and J by 3 bases; bases outside the gene matches: 8. CDR1 is given as SGDLS and CDR2 as YYNGEE, both from the germline V gene. The CDR3 runs 15 amino acids, cysteine and phenylalanine included. Only the CDR3 part of the read is kept: 45 bases, read in frame from the first base. The record originates from a study of blood T cell repertoires in COVID-19 (dated by TCRdb to between 2020 and 2021). Notes on the research overall: Collaborator samples came from the United States, Italy and Spain and covered acute and convalescent phases of COVID-19. The prospective study material was composed of cDNA or gDNA derived from T cells, B-cell-depleted T cells, or PBMCs. Subjects who had been exposed to COVID-19, were actively infected with it, or had recovered from it provided the deeply sampled blood TCRbeta repertoires that made up the dataset. A freely available public database, intended as a resource for researchers studying the immune response to SARS-CoV-2, is where the repertoires were released. The samples were drawn from two sources: the first 160 participants of the ongoing ImmuneRACE study, and some 1,300 subjects contributed by 6 global collaborators. The sample metadata nearly always contained a de-identified subject ID, COVID-19 status, age in years and sex. Where available, HLA class I and class II types were taken from metadata supplied by the sample provider and were not determined by assay-based typing. The paper's findings and limits, for the study overall: Clinical and demographic metadata were provided uncurated, with the amount varying by source and participant.

Whole blood was collected in K2EDTA tubes by collaborating institutions according to the institutions' own protocols. Collaborator samples were shipped for TCRbeta analysis as frozen whole blood, isolated PBMCs, or DNA extracted from either sample type. The source material was peripheral blood. The sequence is built from TRBV9 and TRBJ2-7; the junction holds 8 bases that match TRBD1. The clonotype was recovered from a woman of 80 years or more with acute or convalescent COVID-19. The bases are TGTGCCAGCAGCGCTGGACAGGGCATTGGCTACGAGCAGTACTTC. This yields the protein CASSAGQGIGYEQYF.